This T cell receptor beta chain derives from a study of regulatory T cells in long-lasting Graves disease. Study-level information: Over 5 years of antithyroid drugs plus positive TSH receptor antibodies defined persistent Graves' disease.

CDR3-region Arm-PCR and iRepertoire HTBI primers produced the TCR beta libraries. TCRdb fed the multiplex PCR reads into MiXCR, producing one record per CDR3 protein. This repertoire shows fewer than 600,000 distinct CDR3 sequences, about 22% found once; its top ten account for under 15%. This sample's time point: persistent/refractory GD, antithyroid drugs over 5 years with positive TRAb. PBMC-extracted RNA yielded the TCR library. The table lists this clonotype with a few counts. Its antigen is undetermined. Study observations and caveats: Accuracy may have suffered from the small sample size.

CDR1 and CDR2 (germline): SGDLS, YYNGEE. The CDR3 contains 15 residues. Trimming left V 5 bases short and J 4 bases short, with 19 bases between. The rearrangement joins TRBV9 to TRBJ2-7; the D gene is possibly TRBD2 (6 bases). The material sequenced was peripheral blood mononuclear cells (PBMCs), taken when the disease was refractory, from a patient treated with antithyroid drugs. The TCR comes from a female donor with Graves disease. The CDR3 DNA reads TGTGCCAGCAGTAACTACCGGGACTCCGCGTACGAGCAGTACTTC. Encoded protein: CASSNYRDSAYEQYF.